The clone carrying this TCR beta chain qualifies as large. The data stem from a study of immune heterogeneity within non-small cell lung tumors. The ends were cut back, 6 bases at V and 6 bases at J, with 5 bases in the middle. The CDR3 runs 10 residues. Germline V lookup: CDR1 MNHNS, CDR2 SASEGT. Bulk tumor genomic DNA constituted the template, at around 610 ng per sample. During surgery, several far-apart biopsies were obtained from every primary tumor. Patients had untreated, newly diagnosed non-small cell lung cancer and underwent curative surgery. TCR beta CDR3 was amplified by multiplex PCR using 32 V and 13 J primers. Via MiXCR, TCRdb re-called the multiplex PCR reads, giving one row per CDR3 protein. The sample lists about 2,900 distinct CDR3 sequences; 20% to 30% were seen once.

The rearrangement links TRBV6-1 to TRBJ1-2; D gene ambiguous. Sequenced: lung tumor tissue. The clonotype comes from a female donor with non-small cell lung cancer. DNA of the CDR3: TGTGCCAGCAGGGAGGATGGCTACACCTTC. Translation gives CASREDGYTF.